The 7 T cell receptor beta chains below were found in one sample sequenced in a study of CD8 T cells in Susac syndrome. Reverse transcription of about 0.5 to 1 ug RNA was carried out with random hexamers. Via MiXCR, TCRdb re-called the immunoSEQ multiplex PCR reads, giving one row per CDR3 protein. The repertoire holds over 100,000 distinct CDR3 sequences, with 85% to 95% as singletons. Sequenced sample: CD8+ T cells from PBMCs. The receptors stem from a human donor with Susac syndrome.

The genes are TRBV6-1 and TRBJ2-7; possibly TRBD1 or TRBD2 for D (5 bases each). The V end was cut by 2 bases, the J end by 0 bases, with 11 bases between. This CDR3 comprises 15 residues. The germline V gene has CDR1 MNHNS and CDR2 SASEGT. DNA for the CDR3: TGTGCCAGCAGTGAAATGCAGGGAGTCTCCTACGAGCAGTACTTC. Translation gives CASSEMQGVSYEQYF.

The chain uses TRBV4-3 and TRBJ2-3, with a possible D match to TRBD2 (5 bases). The CDR3 sequence is 15 residues long. The V gene lost 1 base and the J gene lost 4 bases, with 12 bases spanning the gap. Germline V CDR1 and CDR2: LGHNA, YSLEER. CDR3 nucleotides: TGCGCCAGCAGCCAAGCGGTACTAGAGGCAGATACGCAGTATTTT. Protein product: CASSQAVLEADTQYF.

The chain is built from TRBV5-1 and TRBJ2-5; D may be TRBD1 (5 bases). V lost 2 bases and J 0 bases, leaving 11 bases between the germline ends. Germline CDR1 and CDR2: SGHRS and YFSETQ. CDR3 size: 15 residues. The CDR3 is CASSFSQGYQETQYF. The CDR3 DNA reads as TGCGCCAGCAGCTTCAGTCAGGGATACCAAGAGACCCAGTACTTC.

The chain links TRBV7-3 to TRBJ1-2, with D hard to call. CDR3 length: 17 residues. Germline-derived CDR1 and CDR2 are SGHTA and FQGTGA. V dropped 2 bases and J dropped 1 base, with 17 bases sitting between them. The CDR3 DNA reads TGTGCCAGCAGCTTATACCCTGTCGTCGACAATAACTATGGCTACACCTTC. It translates to CASSLYPVVDNNYGYTF.

The chain links TRBV5-6 to TRBJ2-1; no clear D gene. The CDR3 covers 12 residues. Germline V gene data show CDR1 as SGHDT and CDR2 as YYEEEE. V was trimmed by 1 base and J by 5 bases, leaving 4 bases between them. In nucleotides, the CDR3 is TGTGCCAGCAGCTTGCTAGACAATGAGCAGTTCTTC. Its protein product is CASSLLDNEQFF.

The chain uses TRBV6-5 and TRBJ2-7, with 10 bases matching TRBD1. The CDR3 is 14 amino acids. Trimming removed 4 bases from V and 6 bases from J; junction bases left unmatched: 6. The germline CDR1 and CDR2 sequences are MNHEY and SVGAGI. The CDR3 bases are TGTGCCAGCAGTTCGGGACAGGGGATGGGCGAGCAGTACTTC. Its protein is CASSSGQGMGEQYF.

CDR3 sequence reads: CASSPNLGHPAGYEQYF. In DNA form, the CDR3 reads TGTGCCAGCAGCCCGAATCTGGGACACCCTGCCGGCTACGAGCAGTACTTC. V usage is TRBV11-2 and J usage is TRBJ2-7, with D perhaps matching TRBD1 (6 bases). Trimming pared 5 bases from V and 3 bases from J, leaving 23 bases between. Germline loops: CDR1 SGHAT, CDR2 FQNNGV. This CDR3 region has 17 residues. Complete variable domain (other parts from reference TRBV11-2 and TRBJ2-7): EAGVAQSPRYKIIEKRQSVAFWCNPISGHATLYWYQQILGQGPKLLIQFQNNGVVDDSQLPKDRFSAERLKGVDSTLKIQPAKLEDSAVYLCASSPNLGHPAGYEQYFGPGTRLTVT.